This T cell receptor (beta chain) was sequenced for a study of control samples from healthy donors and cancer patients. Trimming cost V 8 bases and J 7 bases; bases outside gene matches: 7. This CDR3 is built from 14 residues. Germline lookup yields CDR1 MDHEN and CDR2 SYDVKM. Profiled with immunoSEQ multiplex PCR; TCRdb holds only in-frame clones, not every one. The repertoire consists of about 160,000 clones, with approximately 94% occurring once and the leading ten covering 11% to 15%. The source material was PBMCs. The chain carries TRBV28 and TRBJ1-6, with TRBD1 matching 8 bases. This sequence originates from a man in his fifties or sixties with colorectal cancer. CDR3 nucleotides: TGTGCCAGCGGATCTACAGGGGGAAATTCACCCCTCCACTTT. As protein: CASGSTGGNSPLHF.